These T cell receptor beta chains were read from a single sample in a study of T-cell memory formation after mild COVID-19. A single record per CDR3 protein comes from TCRdb applying MiXCR to the 5' RACE reads. The sample has approximately 98,000 distinct CDR3 sequences; roughly a sixth are singletons. The sequenced sample consisted of PBMCs or a T cell subset sorted from them (not recorded which). These receptors were obtained from a young man who had mild COVID-19 (a few samples of this study predate the infection). Cell type and time point are not known. The CDR3 runs from the conserved cysteine through the conserved F or W. D genes are given only for firm matches. Clone size is shown for a subset of rows, as once, few, many or a class of expanded clone.

v_gene	abundance	d_gene	j_gene	CDR3nt	CDR3aa
TRBV12-3/TRBV12-4	few	-	TRBJ1-1	TGTGCCAGCAGTTTCGGAAAGAACACTGAAGCTTTCTTT	CASSFGKNTEAFF
TRBV12-3/TRBV12-4	-	-	TRBJ2-7	TGTGCCAGCAGTTTCAGGAACAGCCCCTACGAGCAGTACTTC	CASSFRNSPYEQYF
TRBV19	few	-	TRBJ2-2	TGTGCCAGTAGTATCAGGGGTGGCGGGGAGCTGTTTTTT	CASSIRGGGELFF
TRBV20-1	-	TRBD1	TRBJ2-7	TGCAGTGCCGGGACAGGGTCCTACGAGCAGTACTTC	CSAGTGSYEQYF
TRBV2	-	TRBD1	TRBJ1-2	TGTGCCAGCAGACCGGGACAGGGAGCCGCTTATGGCTACACCTTC	CASRPGQGAAYGYTF
TRBV9	-	-	TRBJ2-2	TGTGCCAGCAGCGTAGGAGGGGTCGACACCGGGGAGCTGTTTTTT	CASSVGGVDTGELFF
TRBV2	few	-	TRBJ2-2	TGTGCCAGCAGTGAAGATCGCACCTCGAACACCGGGGAGCTGTTTTTT	CASSEDRTSNTGELFF
TRBV5-1	few	TRBD1	TRBJ1-1	TGCGCCAGCAGCTCTTACCGGACAGGGAGGAGTGAAGCTTTCTTT	CASSSYRTGRSEAFF
TRBV30	-	-	TRBJ1-2	TGTGCCTGGAGCCCTGACGCTAACTATGGCTACACCTTC	CAWSPDANYGYTF
TRBV20-1	few	-	TRBJ2-1	TGCAGTGCAGTGGTGGGGTTGAGCTCCTACAATGAGCAGTTCTTC	CSAVVGLSSYNEQFF
TRBV7-2	few	-	TRBJ2-2	TGTGCCAGCAGTCGGTCAGGGAAGTCCGGGGAGCTGTTTTTT	CASSRSGKSGELFF
TRBV29-1	-	-	TRBJ1-5	TGCAGCGTTGGGGGTTATAGCAATCAGCCCCAGCATTTT	CSVGGYSNQPQHF
TRBV20-1	few	-	TRBJ2-3	TGCAGTGCTAGAGCCCTAGGTACGCAGTATTTT	CSARALGTQYF